This is a list of T cell receptor beta chains from one sample in a study of blood T cell repertoires in COVID-19. The method was immunoSEQ multiplex PCR; TCRdb's version includes in-frame clones alone and lacks a portion of them. The sample consists of roughly 100,000 clones, 75% to 95% of them appearing once. Material for sequencing was peripheral blood. All receptors derive from a human donor in a cohort sampled during active COVID-19. Both conserved end residues are part of each CDR3. The D gene is left open where the match is weak. Clone size is shown for a subset of rows, as once, few, many or a class of expanded clone.

j_call | d_call | v_call | clone_size | cdr3_nt | cdr3_aa
TRBJ1-6 | NA | TRBV18 | NA | TGTGCCAGCTCACCCACCGGGACCCCAGGGGTCTCCTATAATTCACCCCTCCACTTT | CASSPTGTPGVSYNSPLHF
TRBJ2-1 | TRBD2 | TRBV10-3 | NA | TGTGCCATCAGGGGACTAGCGGACAATGAGCAGTTCTTC | CAIRGLADNEQFF
TRBJ1-1 | NA | TRBV27 | NA | TGTGCCAGCAGTTTAAAAGGGGCGCGTTCAAAAAGGCATGCTTTCTTT | CASSLKGARSKRHAFF
TRBJ2-2 | NA | TRBV19 | NA | TGTGCCAGTAGTATTGGTGGTCTAAGCGCTACCGGGGAGCTGTTTTTT | CASSIGGLSATGELFF
TRBJ2-2 | NA | TRBV6-6 | NA | TGTGCCAGTGAGGAGGACTCATACACCGGGGAGCTGTTTTTT | CASEEDSYTGELFF
TRBJ1-6 | NA | TRBV6-2/TRBV6-3 | NA | TGTGCCAGCAGTTACGGACTTGTTCCGGGAAGCTCCTATAATTCACCCCTCCACTTT | CASSYGLVPGSSYNSPLHF
TRBJ1-3 | NA | TRBV9 | NA | TGTGCCAGCAGCGTAGGACCAGGGGTTTCAGGAAACACCATATATTTT | CASSVGPGVSGNTIYF
TRBJ1-4 | NA | TRBV4-2 | NA | TGTGCCAGCAGCCACACCGGGAGTACAACTAATGAAAAACTGTTTTTT | CASSHTGSTTNEKLFF
TRBJ1-1 | TRBD1 | TRBV4-3 | NA | TGCGCCAGCAGCCGTACAGGGGTTGTCGACACTGAAGCTTTCTTT | CASSRTGVVDTEAFF
TRBJ2-7 | NA | TRBV6-5 | NA | TGTGCCAGCAGTTATTCCCTTCAGGCTACAGGCTACGAGCAGTACTTC | CASSYSLQATGYEQYF
TRBJ2-1 | TRBD2 | TRBV4-3 | NA | TGCGCCAGCAGTCGGCTAGCGGGAGAAGTTGAGCAGTTCTTC | CASSRLAGEVEQFF
TRBJ2-2 | NA | TRBV4-1 | NA | TGCGCCAGCAGCCAAGAGCCGGGACATTACACCGGGGAGCTGTTTTTT | CASSQEPGHYTGELFF
TRBJ2-7 | NA | TRBV27 | few | TGTGCCAGCAGTTTGGTACAGGGTGCCTACGAGCAGTACTTC | CASSLVQGAYEQYF
TRBJ2-1 | TRBD2 | TRBV6-5 | NA | TGTGCCAGCAGCCTGCGGGGGTGGGATGAGCAGTTCTTC | CASSLRGWDEQFF
TRBJ2-7 | NA | TRBV25-1 | few | TGTGCCAGCAGTGAATCTGGCGGGGCGCCCAAGGAAGAGCAGTACTTC | CASSESGGAPKEEQYF
TRBJ2-1 | NA | TRBV5-8 | NA | TGTGCCAGCAGGCCGGGGTCCCTATACGTCTTC | CASRPGSLYVF
TRBJ1-1 | NA | TRBV20-1 | NA | TGCAGTGCTAGTCGGGGCACTGAAGCTTTCTTT | CSASRGTEAFF
TRBJ2-3 | TRBD2 | TRBV6-6 | NA | TGTGCCAGCAGCGCCCAAACTAGCGGGGGAACAGATACGCAGTATTTT | CASSAQTSGGTDTQYF
TRBJ2-1 | TRBD2 | TRBV6-2/TRBV6-3 | NA | TGTGCCAGCAGTTACTCGACTAGCGGGAGGGGCGTTTACAATGAGCAGTTCTTC | CASSYSTSGRGVYNEQFF
TRBJ1-6 | NA | TRBV11-2 | NA | TGTGCCAGCAGCTTAGGGTCGGGGCAGGGGAATTCACCCCTCCACTTT | CASSLGSGQGNSPLHF
TRBJ2-7 | TRBD2 | TRBV30 | NA | TGTGCCTGGACTAGCGGGGGTACGTACGAGCAGTACTTC | CAWTSGGTYEQYF
TRBJ1-5 | NA | TRBV19 | NA | TGTGCCAGTAGTAGGACATCTCCTAATAGCAATCAGCCCCAGCATTTT | CASSRTSPNSNQPQHF
TRBJ2-4 | NA | TRBV2 | NA | TGTGCCAGCAGTGATCCCAGGGGCCGTTCCTTGAACATTCAGTACTTC | CASSDPRGRSLNIQYF
TRBJ1-6 | NA | TRBV19 | few | TGTGCCAGTAGTCCGAGGGAATCCTATAATTCACCCCTCCACTTT | CASSPRESYNSPLHF
TRBJ1-3 | NA | TRBV28 | NA | TGTGCCAGCAGTTTATTTGCAGGGGCGGGCTCTGGAAACACCATATATTTT | CASSLFAGAGSGNTIYF
TRBJ1-2 | TRBD1 | TRBV27 | NA | TGTGCCAGCAGTTGGAGGGGACAGGGAAGCGGCTACACCTTC | CASSWRGQGSGYTF
TRBJ1-1 | NA | TRBV7-9 | NA | TGTGCCAGCAGCTTAGGTCCCCGTATGAACACTGAAGCTTTCTTT | CASSLGPRMNTEAFF
TRBJ1-1 | NA | TRBV5-1 | NA | TGCGCCAGCACCATGAACTCCCAGAACACTGAAGCTTTCTTT | CASTMNSQNTEAFF
TRBJ2-7 | TRBD1 | TRBV11-1 | NA | TGTGCCAGCAGCTTCCCTGGGACAGACTACGAGCAGTACTTC | CASSFPGTDYEQYF
TRBJ2-5 | NA | TRBV7-2 | NA | TGTGCCAGCAGCTCCTACAGGGATCATCCTGAGACCCAGTACTTC | CASSSYRDHPETQYF
TRBJ2-3 | TRBD2 | TRBV3-1/TRBV3-2 | once | TGTGCCAGCAGCCAAGAGTCGGGGGGTGGTACAGATACGCAGTATTTT | CASSQESGGGTDTQYF
TRBJ2-1 | NA | TRBV19 | NA | TGTGCCAGTAGTCTCCTAACCTCCTACAATGAGCAGTTCTTC | CASSLLTSYNEQFF
TRBJ2-7 | NA | TRBV5-1 | NA | TGCGCCAGCAGAAACCTATACGAGCAGTACTTC | CASRNLYEQYF
TRBJ2-1 | TRBD2 | TRBV27 | NA | TGTGCCAGCAGCCCACGGGGGGGGCCCAATGAGCAGTTCTTC | CASSPRGGPNEQFF
TRBJ2-5 | TRBD2 | TRBV27 | NA | TGTGCCAGCAGTGCGACTAGCGGCTCGGCGGCCCAGTACTTC | CASSATSGSAAQYF
TRBJ1-2 | NA | TRBV9 | NA | TGTGCCAGCAGCGTAGCTATTCCAACCTCGGGCTATGGCTACACCTTC | CASSVAIPTSGYGYTF
TRBJ1-4 | NA | TRBV5-6 | NA | TGTGCCAGCAGCTTACCTACCGCAACTAATGAAAAACTGTTTTTT | CASSLPTATNEKLFF
TRBJ2-7 | TRBD2 | TRBV13 | NA | TGTGCCAGCAGCTTAGGCTCAAGCGGGAGCTACGAGCAGTACTTC | CASSLGSSGSYEQYF
TRBJ2-3 | NA | TRBV3-1/TRBV3-2 | NA | TGTGCCAGCAGCCCGCTCCCAGGGGCCGCAGATACGCAGTATTTT | CASSPLPGAADTQYF
TRBJ1-4 | TRBD1 | TRBV4-3 | NA | TGCGCCAGCAGCCAAGATGCTCGGACAGGGGGGAACAGACTGTTTTTT | CASSQDARTGGNRLFF
TRBJ2-5 | TRBD1 | TRBV2 | once | TGTGCCAGCAGTGAGCCCCCAGGGGGCAAAGAAGAGACCCAGTACTTC | CASSEPPGGKEETQYF
TRBJ1-1 | NA | TRBV28 | once | TGTGCCAGCAGTTTAAGAGGGTTCACTGAAGCTTTCTTT | CASSLRGFTEAFF
TRBJ1-1 | NA | TRBV2 | few | TGTGCCAGCAAAAGGACAGACTACACTGAAGCTTTCTTT | CASKRTDYTEAFF
TRBJ2-2 | TRBD1 | TRBV6-4 | NA | TGTGCCAGCAGTGAAGGGACAGGGGACACCGGGGAGCTGTTTTTT | CASSEGTGDTGELFF
TRBJ2-7 | TRBD1 | TRBV7-2 | NA | TGTGCCAGCACTCGCCCTGGACAGGTCTACGAGCAGTACTTC | CASTRPGQVYEQYF
TRBJ2-3 | TRBD2 | TRBV28 | NA | TGTGCCAGCAGTTCCCCGGCGGGAGGTGGAGATACGCAGTATTTT | CASSSPAGGGDTQYF
TRBJ2-2 | TRBD2 | TRBV15 | NA | TGTGCCACCAGCAGAAATCGCGCGGGACTAGCGTCTGGGGAGCTGTTTTTT | CATSRNRAGLASGELFF
TRBJ1-3 | NA | TRBV23-1 | NA | TGCGCCAGCAGTCAATTTATTAGGACAGAGAGCTCTGGAAACACCATATATTTT | CASSQFIRTESSGNTIYF
TRBJ1-1 | NA | TRBV4-3 | NA | TGCGCCAGCAGCCAAGGCGGGGCTGGGAACACTGAAGCTTTCTTT | CASSQGGAGNTEAFF
TRBJ1-1 | NA | TRBV30 | NA | TGTGCCTGGATCCGACGGGGGGGACGTTCGAACACTGAAGCTTTCTTT | CAWIRRGGRSNTEAFF
TRBJ2-5 | NA | TRBV30 | NA | TGTGCCTGGACAGCACTAGGGGAGACCCAGTACTTC | CAWTALGETQYF
TRBJ1-1 | NA | TRBV4-3 | NA | TGCGCCAGCAGCCAAGATCGATGGGCGAACACTGAAGCTTTCTTT | CASSQDRWANTEAFF
TRBJ2-7 | TRBD2 | TRBV19 | NA | TGTGCCAGTAGTATAGTAGCGGGGGTTCCCGAGCAGTACTTC | CASSIVAGVPEQYF